This entry features one TCR beta chain sequence. The data derive from a study of blood T cell repertoires in COVID-19. Across the whole study: From the United States, Italy and Spain came samples of acute and convalescent COVID-19. PBMCs, B-cell-depleted T cells, or T cells were the source of the cDNA or gDNA that made up the material.

The repertoire was sequenced with immunoSEQ multiplex PCR; TCRdb's copy has only in-frame clones and lacks some. The sample includes over 600,000 clones, 90% seen only once; the top ten take under 0.3%. Sequencing input: peripheral blood. The sequence came from a woman aged 18-29 years with acute or convalescent COVID-19.

In DNA, the CDR3 is TGTGCCAGCACCACCCTAGATAGGGGTGAAAAACTGTTTTTT. This codes for CASTTLDRGEKLFF. The chain combines TRBV6-5 with TRBJ1-4, with D tentatively TRBD1 (5 bases). Germline values: CDR1 MNHEY, CDR2 SVGAGI. The CDR3 loop spans 14 amino acids. V lost 7 bases to trimming and J lost 7 bases, with 16 bases between them.